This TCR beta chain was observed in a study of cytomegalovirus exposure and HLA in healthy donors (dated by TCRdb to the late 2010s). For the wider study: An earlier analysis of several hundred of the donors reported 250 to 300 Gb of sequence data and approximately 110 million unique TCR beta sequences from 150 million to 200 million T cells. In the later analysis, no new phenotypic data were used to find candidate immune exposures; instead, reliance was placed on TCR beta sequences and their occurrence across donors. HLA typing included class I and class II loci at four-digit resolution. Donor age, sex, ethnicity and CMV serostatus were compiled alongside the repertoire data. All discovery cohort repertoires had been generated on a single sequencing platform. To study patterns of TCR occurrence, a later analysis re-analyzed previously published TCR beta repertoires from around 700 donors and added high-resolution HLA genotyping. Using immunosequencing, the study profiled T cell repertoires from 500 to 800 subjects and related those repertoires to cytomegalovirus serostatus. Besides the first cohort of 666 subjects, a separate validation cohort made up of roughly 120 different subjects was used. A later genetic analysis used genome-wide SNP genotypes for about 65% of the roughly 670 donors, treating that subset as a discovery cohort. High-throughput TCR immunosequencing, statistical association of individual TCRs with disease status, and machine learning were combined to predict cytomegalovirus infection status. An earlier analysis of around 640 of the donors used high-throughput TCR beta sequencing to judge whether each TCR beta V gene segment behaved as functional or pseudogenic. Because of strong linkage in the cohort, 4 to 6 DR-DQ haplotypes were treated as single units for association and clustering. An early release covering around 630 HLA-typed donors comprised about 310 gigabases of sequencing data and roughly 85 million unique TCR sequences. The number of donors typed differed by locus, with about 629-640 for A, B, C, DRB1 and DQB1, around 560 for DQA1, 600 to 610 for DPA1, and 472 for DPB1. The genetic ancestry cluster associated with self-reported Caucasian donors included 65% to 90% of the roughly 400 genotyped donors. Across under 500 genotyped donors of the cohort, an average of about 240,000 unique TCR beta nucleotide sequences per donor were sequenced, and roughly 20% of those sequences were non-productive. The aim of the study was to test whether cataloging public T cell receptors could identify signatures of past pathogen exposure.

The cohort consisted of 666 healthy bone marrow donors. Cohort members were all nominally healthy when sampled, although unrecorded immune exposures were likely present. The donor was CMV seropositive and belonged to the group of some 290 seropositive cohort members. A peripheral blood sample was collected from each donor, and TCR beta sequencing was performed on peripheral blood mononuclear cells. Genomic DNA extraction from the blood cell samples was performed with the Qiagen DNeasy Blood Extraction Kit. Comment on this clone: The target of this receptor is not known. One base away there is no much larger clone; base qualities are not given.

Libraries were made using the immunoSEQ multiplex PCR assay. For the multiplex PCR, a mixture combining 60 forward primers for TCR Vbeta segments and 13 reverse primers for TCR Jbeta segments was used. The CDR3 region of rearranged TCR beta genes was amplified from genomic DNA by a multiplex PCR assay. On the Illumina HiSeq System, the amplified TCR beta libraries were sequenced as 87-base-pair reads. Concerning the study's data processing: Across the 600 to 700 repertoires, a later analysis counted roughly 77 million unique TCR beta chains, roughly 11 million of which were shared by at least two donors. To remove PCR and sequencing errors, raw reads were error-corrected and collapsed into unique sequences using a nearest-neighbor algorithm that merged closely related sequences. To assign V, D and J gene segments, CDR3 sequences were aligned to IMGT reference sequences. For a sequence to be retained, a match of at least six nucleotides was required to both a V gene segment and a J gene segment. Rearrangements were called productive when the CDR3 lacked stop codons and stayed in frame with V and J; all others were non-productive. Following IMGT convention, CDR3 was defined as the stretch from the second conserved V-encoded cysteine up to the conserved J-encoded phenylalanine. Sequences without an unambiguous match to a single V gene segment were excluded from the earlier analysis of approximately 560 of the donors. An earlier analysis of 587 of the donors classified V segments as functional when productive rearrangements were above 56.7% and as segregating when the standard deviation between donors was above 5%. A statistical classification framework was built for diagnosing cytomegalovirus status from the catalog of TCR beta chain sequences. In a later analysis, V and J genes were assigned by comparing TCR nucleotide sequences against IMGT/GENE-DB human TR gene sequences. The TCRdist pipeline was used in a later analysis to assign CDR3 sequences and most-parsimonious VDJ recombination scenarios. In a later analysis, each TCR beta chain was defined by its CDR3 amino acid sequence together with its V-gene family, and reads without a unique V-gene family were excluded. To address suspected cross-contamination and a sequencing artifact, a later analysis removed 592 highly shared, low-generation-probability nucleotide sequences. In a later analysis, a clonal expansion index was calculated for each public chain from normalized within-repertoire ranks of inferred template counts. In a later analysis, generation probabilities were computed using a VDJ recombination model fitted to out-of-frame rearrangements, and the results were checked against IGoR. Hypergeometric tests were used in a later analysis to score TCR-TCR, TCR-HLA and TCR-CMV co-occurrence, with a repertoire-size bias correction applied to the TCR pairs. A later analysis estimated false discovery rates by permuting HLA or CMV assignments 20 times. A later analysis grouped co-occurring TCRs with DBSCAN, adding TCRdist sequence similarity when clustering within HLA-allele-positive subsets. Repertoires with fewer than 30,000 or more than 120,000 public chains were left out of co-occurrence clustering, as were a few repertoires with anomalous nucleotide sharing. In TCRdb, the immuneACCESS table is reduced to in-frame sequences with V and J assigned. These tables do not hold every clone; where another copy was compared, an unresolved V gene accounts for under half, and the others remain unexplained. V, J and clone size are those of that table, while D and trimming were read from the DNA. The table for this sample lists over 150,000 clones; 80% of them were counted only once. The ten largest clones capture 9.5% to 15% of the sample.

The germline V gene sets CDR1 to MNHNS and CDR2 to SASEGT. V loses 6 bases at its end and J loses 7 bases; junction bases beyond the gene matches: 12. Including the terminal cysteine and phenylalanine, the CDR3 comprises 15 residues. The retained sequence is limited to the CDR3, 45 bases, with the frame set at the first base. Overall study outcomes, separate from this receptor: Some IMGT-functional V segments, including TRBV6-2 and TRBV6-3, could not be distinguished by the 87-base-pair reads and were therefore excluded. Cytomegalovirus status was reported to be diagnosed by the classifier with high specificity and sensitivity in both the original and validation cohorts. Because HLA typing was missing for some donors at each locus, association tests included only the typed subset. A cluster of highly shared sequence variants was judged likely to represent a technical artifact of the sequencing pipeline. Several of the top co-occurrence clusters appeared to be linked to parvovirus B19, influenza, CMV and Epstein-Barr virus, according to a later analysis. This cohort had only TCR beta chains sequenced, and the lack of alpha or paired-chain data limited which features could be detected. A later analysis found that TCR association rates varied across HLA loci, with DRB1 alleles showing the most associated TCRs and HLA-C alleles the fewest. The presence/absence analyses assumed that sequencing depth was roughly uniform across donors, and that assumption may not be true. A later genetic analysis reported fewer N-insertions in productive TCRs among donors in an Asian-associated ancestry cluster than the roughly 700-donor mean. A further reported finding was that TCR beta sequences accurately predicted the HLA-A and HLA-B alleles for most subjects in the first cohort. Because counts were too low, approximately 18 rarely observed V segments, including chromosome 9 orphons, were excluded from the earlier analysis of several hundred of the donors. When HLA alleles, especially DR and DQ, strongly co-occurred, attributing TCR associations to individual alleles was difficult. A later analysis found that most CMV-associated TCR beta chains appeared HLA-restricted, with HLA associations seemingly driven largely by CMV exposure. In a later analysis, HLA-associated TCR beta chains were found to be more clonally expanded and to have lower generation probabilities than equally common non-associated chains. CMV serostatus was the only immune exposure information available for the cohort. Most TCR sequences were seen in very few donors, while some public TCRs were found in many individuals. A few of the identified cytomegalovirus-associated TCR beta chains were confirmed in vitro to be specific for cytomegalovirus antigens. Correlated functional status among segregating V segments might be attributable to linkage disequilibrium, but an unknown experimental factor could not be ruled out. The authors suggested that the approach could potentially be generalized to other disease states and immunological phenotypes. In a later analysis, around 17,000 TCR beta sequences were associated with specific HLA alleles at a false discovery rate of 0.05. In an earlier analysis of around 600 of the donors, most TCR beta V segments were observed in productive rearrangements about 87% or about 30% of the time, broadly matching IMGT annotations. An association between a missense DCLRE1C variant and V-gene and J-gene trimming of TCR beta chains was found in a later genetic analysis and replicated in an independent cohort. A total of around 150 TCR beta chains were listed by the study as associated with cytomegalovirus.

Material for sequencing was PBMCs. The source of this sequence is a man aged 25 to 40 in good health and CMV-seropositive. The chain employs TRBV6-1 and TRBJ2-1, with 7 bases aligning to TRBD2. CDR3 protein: CASSAVAGEANEQFF. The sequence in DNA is TGTGCCAGCAGCGCGGTTGCGGGAGAAGCAAATGAGCAGTTCTTC.